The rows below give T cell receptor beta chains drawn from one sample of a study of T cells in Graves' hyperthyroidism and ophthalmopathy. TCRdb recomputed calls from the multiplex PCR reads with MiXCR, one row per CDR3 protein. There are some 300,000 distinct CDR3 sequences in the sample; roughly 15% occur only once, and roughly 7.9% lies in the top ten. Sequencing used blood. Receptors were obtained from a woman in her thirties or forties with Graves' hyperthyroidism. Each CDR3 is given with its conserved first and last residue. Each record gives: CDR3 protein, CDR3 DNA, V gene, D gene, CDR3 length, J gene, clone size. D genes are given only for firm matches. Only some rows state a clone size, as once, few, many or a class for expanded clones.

CASSTLAGEYNEQFF TGTGCCAGCTCAACACTAGCGGGAGAGTACAATGAGCAGTTCTTC TRBV18 TRBD2 15 TRBJ2-1 few
CTSSLRPAYEQYF TGTACCAGCAGCTTGAGGCCTGCATACGAGCAGTACTTC TRBV5-5 NA 13 TRBJ2-7 NA
CSATAMGTDTQYF TGCAGTGCCACCGCTATGGGCACAGATACGCAGTATTTT TRBV20-1 NA 13 TRBJ2-3 many
CASRFRGLADFRLSTDTQYF TGTGCCAGCAGATTCCGCGGACTAGCGGACTTCCGACTCTCCACAGATACGCAGTATTTT TRBV11-2 TRBD2 20 TRBJ2-3 many
CASSLVGATNEKLFF TGTGCCAGCAGCTTAGTCGGTGCAACTAATGAAAAACTGTTTTTT TRBV7-2 NA 15 TRBJ1-4 few
CASGLMGTDTQYF TGTGCCAGCGGCCTTATGGGCACAGATACGCAGTATTTT TRBV7-2 NA 13 TRBJ2-3 many
CAISEGLEVDTQYF TGTGCCATCAGTGAAGGCCTAGAGGTAGATACGCAGTATTTT TRBV10-3 NA 14 TRBJ2-3 few
CAWSVSPWDTEAFF TGTGCCTGGAGTGTATCCCCCTGGGACACTGAAGCTTTCTTT TRBV30 NA 14 TRBJ1-1 many
CASSPRFGREKLFF TGTGCCAGCAGCCCGCGGTTTGGCCGGGAAAAACTGTTTTTT TRBV9 NA 14 TRBJ1-4 few
CASSPRANTEQFF TGTGCCAGCAGCCCAAGAGCGAACACTGAGCAGTTCTTC TRBV3-1 NA 13 TRBJ2-1 many
CASSLRTPQETQYF TGTGCCAGCAGTTTACGGACACCTCAAGAGACCCAGTACTTC TRBV27 NA 14 TRBJ2-5 many
CASSPRQAHTDTQYF TGTGCCAGCAGTCCGCGACAGGCGCACACAGATACGCAGTATTTT TRBV2 NA 15 TRBJ2-3 many
CSASTTARSSYNEQFF TGCAGTGCTTCAACGACTGCTCGGAGCTCCTACAATGAGCAGTTCTTC TRBV20-1 NA 16 TRBJ2-1 many
CASNESSGRKIGELFF TGTGCCAGCAATGAGAGTAGCGGGAGAAAAATCGGGGAGCTGTTTTTT TRBV25-1 TRBD2 16 TRBJ2-2 NA
CSARVNPGQWATQYF TGCAGTGCTAGAGTAAATCCGGGTCAATGGGCGACCCAGTACTTC TRBV20-1 NA 15 TRBJ2-5 few
CASSFQQGSTEAFF TGTGCCAGCAGCTTCCAACAGGGGAGCACTGAAGCTTTCTTT TRBV7-2 TRBD1 14 TRBJ1-1 NA
CATTANTGELFF TGTGCCACCACAGCGAACACCGGGGAGCTGTTTTTT TRBV10-3 NA 12 TRBJ2-2 many
CAVREPTNEKLFF TGTGCCGTAAGGGAGCCAACTAATGAAAAACTGTTTTTT TRBV28 NA 13 TRBJ1-4 many
CASSPFTLLGNQPQHF TGTGCCAGCAGTCCCTTCACACTTCTGGGCAATCAGCCCCAGCATTTT TRBV27 NA 16 TRBJ1-5 many
CASSPGLASNQPQHF TGTGCCAGCAGCCCCGGGTTGGCTAGCAATCAGCCCCAGCATTTT TRBV3-1 NA 15 TRBJ1-5 many
CATSSGSGVEQYF TGCGCCACCTCTAGCGGGAGTGGGGTCGAGCAGTACTTC TRBV10-1 TRBD2 13 TRBJ2-7 NA
CASQGSNQPQHF TGTGCCAGTCAGGGAAGCAATCAGCCCCAGCATTTT TRBV12-3/TRBV12-4 NA 12 TRBJ1-5 many
CASSMGMFRSDNQPQHF TGTGCCAGTAGTATGGGGATGTTTAGATCCGACAATCAGCCCCAGCATTTT TRBV19 NA 17 TRBJ1-5 many
CAISGRGYEQYF TGTGCCATTAGCGGGAGAGGGTACGAGCAGTACTTC TRBV10-3 TRBD2 12 TRBJ2-7 NA